This is a list of T cell receptor beta chains from one sample in a study of blood T cell repertoires in COVID-19. Profiled with immunoSEQ multiplex PCR; TCRdb holds only in-frame clones, not every one. Of about 77,000 clones listed, 80% are singletons. Sample: peripheral blood. These receptors were collected from a woman in her sixties or seventies with acute or convalescent COVID-19. Both conserved end residues are part of each CDR3. Fields, in order: clone size, J gene, D gene, V gene, CDR3 protein, CDR3 DNA. A D gene is named only where the DNA matches it firmly. Clone size is stated in some rows and not others, as once, few, many or a class when expanded.

.	TRBJ2-3	TRBD1	TRBV5-4	CASSFTGGPDTQYF	TGTGCCAGCAGCTTTACAGGGGGCCCCGATACGCAGTATTTT
.	TRBJ1-2	.	TRBV9	CASRGGNGYTF	TGTGCCAGCAGGGGGGGTAATGGCTACACCTTC
.	TRBJ2-7	.	TRBV5-8	CASSHQRGGILRGQYF	TGTGCCAGCAGCCACCAGAGGGGGGGGATTCTACGAGGGCAGTACTTC
.	TRBJ1-3	.	TRBV29-1	CSVETAVGNTIYF	TGCAGCGTCGAGACAGCCGTAGGAAACACCATATATTTT
.	TRBJ2-2	TRBD2	TRBV4-2	CASRARTSGGPDGELFF	TGTGCCAGCAGGGCCCGGACTAGCGGGGGCCCTGACGGGGAGCTGTTTTTT
.	TRBJ1-6	TRBD1	TRBV6-5	CASQTGRSYNSPLHF	TGTGCCAGCCAGACAGGGCGCTCCTATAATTCACCCCTCCACTTT
.	TRBJ1-1	.	TRBV9	CASSVSGDTEAFF	TGTGCCAGCAGCGTATCGGGAGACACTGAAGCTTTCTTT
.	TRBJ1-2	.	TRBV6-2/TRBV6-3	CASSYSGRERGYTF	TGTGCCAGCAGTTACTCGGGGAGAGAGAGAGGCTACACCTTC
.	TRBJ1-6	TRBD1	TRBV5-6	CASSGTGDDSPLHF	TGTGCCAGCAGCGGGACAGGGGACGATTCACCCCTCCACTTT
.	TRBJ1-2	TRBD1	TRBV9	CASSSGQVGVYGYTF	TGTGCCAGCAGCTCTGGACAGGTGGGCGTCTATGGCTACACCTTC
few	TRBJ2-2	.	TRBV7-9	CASSLVQGANTGELFF	TGTGCCAGCAGCTTAGTCCAGGGCGCGAACACCGGGGAGCTGTTTTTT
once	TRBJ1-1	.	TRBV7-6	CASSLVSEAGWAGTEAFF	TGTGCCAGCAGCTTAGTAAGCGAGGCAGGGTGGGCTGGGACTGAAGCTTTCTTT